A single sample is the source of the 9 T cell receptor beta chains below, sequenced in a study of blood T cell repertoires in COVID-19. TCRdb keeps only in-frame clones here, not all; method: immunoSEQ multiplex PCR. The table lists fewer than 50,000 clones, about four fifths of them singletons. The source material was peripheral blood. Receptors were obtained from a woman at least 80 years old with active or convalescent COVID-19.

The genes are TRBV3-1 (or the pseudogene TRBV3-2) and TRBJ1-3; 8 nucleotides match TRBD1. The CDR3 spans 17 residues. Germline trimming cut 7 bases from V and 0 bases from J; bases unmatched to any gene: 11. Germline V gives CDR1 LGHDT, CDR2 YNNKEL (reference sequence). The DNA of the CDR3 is TGTGCCAGCACCCCGCCCGGGACAGGCCGCTCTGGAAACACCATATATTTT. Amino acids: CASTPPGTGRSGNTIYF.

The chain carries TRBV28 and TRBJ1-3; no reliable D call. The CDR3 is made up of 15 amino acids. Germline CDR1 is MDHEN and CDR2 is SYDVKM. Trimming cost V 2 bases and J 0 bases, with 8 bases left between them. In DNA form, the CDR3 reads TGTGCCAGCAGTTTAAATCTACCCTCTGGAAACACCATATATTTT. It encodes CASSLNLPSGNTIYF.

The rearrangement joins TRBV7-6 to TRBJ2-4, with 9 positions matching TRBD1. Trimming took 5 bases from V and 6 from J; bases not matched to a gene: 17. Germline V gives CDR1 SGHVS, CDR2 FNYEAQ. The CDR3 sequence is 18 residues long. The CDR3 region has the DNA TGTGCCAGCAGCCCCATTTCCCCGGGACAGGGTTTGAGAAACATTCAGTACTTC. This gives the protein CASSPISPGQGLRNIQYF.

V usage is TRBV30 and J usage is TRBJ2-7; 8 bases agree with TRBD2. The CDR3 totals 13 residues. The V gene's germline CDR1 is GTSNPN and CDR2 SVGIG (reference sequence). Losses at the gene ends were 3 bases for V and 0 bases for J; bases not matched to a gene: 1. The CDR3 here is CAWSSGSSYEQYF. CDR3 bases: TGTGCCTGGAGCAGCGGGAGCTCCTACGAGCAGTACTTC.

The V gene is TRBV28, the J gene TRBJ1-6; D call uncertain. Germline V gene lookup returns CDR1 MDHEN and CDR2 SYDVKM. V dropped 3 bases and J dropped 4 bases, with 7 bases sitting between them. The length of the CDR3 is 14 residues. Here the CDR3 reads CASSFSLYNSPLHF. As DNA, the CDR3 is TGTGCCAGCAGTTTTTCCCTATATAATTCACCCCTCCACTTT.

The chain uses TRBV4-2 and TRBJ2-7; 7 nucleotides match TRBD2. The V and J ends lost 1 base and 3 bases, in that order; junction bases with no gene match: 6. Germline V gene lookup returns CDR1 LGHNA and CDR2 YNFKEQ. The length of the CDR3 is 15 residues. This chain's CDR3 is CASSQGTERDYEQYF. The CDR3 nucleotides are TGTGCCAGCAGCCAAGGCACGGAGCGGGACTACGAGCAGTACTTC.

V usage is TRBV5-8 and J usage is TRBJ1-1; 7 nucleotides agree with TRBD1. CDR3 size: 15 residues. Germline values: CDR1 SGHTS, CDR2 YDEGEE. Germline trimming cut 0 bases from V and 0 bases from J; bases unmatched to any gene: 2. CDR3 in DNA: TGTGCCAGCAGCTTGGCCGGGACAGTGAACACTGAAGCTTTCTTT. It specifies CASSLAGTVNTEAFF.

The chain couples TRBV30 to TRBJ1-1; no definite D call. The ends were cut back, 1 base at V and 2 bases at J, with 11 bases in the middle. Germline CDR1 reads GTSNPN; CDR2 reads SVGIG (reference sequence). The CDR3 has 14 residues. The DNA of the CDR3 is TGTGCCTGGAGTGCTCGCAACTCCAACACTGAAGCTTTCTTT. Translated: CAWSARNSNTEAFF. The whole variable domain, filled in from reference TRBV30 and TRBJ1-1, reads SQTIHQWPATLVQPVGSPLSLECTVEGTSNPNLYWYRQAAGRGLQLLFYSVGIGQISSEVPQNLSASRPQDRQFILSSKKLLLSDSGFYLCAWSARNSNTEAFFGQGTRLTVV.

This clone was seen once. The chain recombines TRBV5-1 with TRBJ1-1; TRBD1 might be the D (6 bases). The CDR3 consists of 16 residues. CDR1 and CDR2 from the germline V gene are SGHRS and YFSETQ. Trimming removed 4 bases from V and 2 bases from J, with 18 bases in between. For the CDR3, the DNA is TGCGCCAGCAGCGGGGGCCAACAGGCACCAAACACTGAAGCTTTCTTT. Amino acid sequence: CASSGGQQAPNTEAFF. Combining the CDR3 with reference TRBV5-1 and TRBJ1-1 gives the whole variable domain KAGVTQTPRYLIKTRGQQVTLSCSPISGHRSVSWYQQTPGQGLQFLFEYFSETQRNKGNFPGRFSGRQFSNSRSEMNVSTLELGDSALYLCASSGGQQAPNTEAFFGQGTRLTVV.